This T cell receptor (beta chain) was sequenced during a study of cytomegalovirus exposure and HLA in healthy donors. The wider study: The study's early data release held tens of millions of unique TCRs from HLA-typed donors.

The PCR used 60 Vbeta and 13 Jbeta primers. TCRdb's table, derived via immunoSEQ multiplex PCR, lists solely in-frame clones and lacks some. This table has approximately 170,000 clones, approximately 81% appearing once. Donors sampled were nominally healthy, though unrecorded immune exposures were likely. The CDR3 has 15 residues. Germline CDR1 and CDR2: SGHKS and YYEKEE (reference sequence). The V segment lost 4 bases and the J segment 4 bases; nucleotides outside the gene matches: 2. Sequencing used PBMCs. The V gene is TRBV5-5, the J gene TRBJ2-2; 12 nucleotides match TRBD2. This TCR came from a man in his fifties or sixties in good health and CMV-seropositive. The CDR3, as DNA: TGTGCCAGCAGCCAACTAGCGGGGGGCACCGGGGAGCTGTTTTTT. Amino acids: CASSQLAGGTGELFF.